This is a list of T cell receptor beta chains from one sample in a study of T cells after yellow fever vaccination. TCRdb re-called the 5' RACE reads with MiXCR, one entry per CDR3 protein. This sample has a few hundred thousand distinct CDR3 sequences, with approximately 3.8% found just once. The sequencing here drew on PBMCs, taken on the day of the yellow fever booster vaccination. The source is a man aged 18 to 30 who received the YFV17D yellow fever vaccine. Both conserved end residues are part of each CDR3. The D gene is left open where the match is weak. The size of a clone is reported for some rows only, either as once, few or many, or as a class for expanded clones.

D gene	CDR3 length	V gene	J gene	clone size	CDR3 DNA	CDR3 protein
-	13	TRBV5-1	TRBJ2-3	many	TGCGCCAGCAGCTTGGTCCCGGAAGATACGCAGTATTTT	CASSLVPEDTQYF
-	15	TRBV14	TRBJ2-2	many	TGTGCCAGCAGCCTACAGACTTCTAACACCGGGGAGCTGTTTTTT	CASSLQTSNTGELFF
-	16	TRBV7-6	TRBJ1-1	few	TGTGCCAGCAGCTTAGCGGGAGGGTTCGCGCCCACTGAAGCTTTCTTT	CASSLAGGFAPTEAFF
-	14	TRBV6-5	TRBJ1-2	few	TGTGCCAGCAGAGAGACAGGAAAACTTTATGGCTACACCTTC	CASRETGKLYGYTF
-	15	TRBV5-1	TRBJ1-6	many	TGCGCCAGCAGCTGGGAGGCCGGGAGGGCTTCACCCCTCCACTTT	CASSWEAGRASPLHF
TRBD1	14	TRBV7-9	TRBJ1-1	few	TGTGCCAGCAGCTTAGCGGGACAGAGCACTGAAGCTTTCTTT	CASSLAGQSTEAFF
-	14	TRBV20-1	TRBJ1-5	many	TGCAGTGCTAGAGATTTAGGGAACTATCAGCCCCAGCATTTT	CSARDLGNYQPQHF
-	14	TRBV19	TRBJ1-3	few	TGTGCCAGTAGTATCGTCTCCTCTGGAAACACCATATATTTT	CASSIVSSGNTIYF
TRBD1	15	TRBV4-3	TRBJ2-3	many	TGCGCCAGCAGCCCGGGGGACAGGGCCCAAGATACGCAGTATTTT	CASSPGDRAQDTQYF
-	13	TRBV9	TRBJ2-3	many	TGTGCCAGCAGCGTAGCTGGGATCGGTCCGCAGTATTTT	CASSVAGIGPQYF
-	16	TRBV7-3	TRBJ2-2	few	TGTGCCAGCAGCACCTGGGGGGCAATGAGCACCGGGGAGCTGTTTTTT	CASSTWGAMSTGELFF
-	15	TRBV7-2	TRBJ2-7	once	TGTGCCAGCAGCTTAAGGGGGGATATTACCCACGAGCAGTACTTC	CASSLRGDITHEQYF
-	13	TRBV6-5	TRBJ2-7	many	TGTGCCAGCAGACGGGCAGGGGGGTACGAGCAGTACTTC	CASRRAGGYEQYF
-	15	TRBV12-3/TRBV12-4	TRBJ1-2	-	TGTGCCAGCAGTTTAAGCCAGGGGCCGAACTATGGCTACACCTTC	CASSLSQGPNYGYTF
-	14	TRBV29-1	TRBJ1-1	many	TGCAGTGGAGGGCTGGGGATGGGGAACACTGAAGCTTTCTTT	CSGGLGMGNTEAFF
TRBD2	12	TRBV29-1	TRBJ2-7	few	TGCAGCGTTGACGGGGGGAGCTACGAGCAGTACTTC	CSVDGGSYEQYF
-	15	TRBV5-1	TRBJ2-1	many	TGCGCCAGCAGCTTGATATCCGCCACCTACAATGAGCAGTTCTTC	CASSLISATYNEQFF
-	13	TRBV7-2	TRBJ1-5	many	TGTGCCAGCAGCACTCAGACGCCGCAGCCCCAGCATTTT	CASSTQTPQPQHF
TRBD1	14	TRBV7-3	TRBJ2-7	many	TGTGCCAGCAGCTTGGACAGGACGTCCTACGAGCAGTACTTC	CASSLDRTSYEQYF
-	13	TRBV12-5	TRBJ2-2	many	TGTGCTAGTGGCCACGTAGGGCCCGGGGAGCTGTTTTTT	CASGHVGPGELFF
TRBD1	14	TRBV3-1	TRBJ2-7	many	TGTGCCAGCAGCCGGGACAGGGGCCCCTACGAGCAGTACTTC	CASSRDRGPYEQYF
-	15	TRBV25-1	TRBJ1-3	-	TGTGCCAGCAGTGCCCGGGGGGGGCCCGGAAACACCATATATTTT	CASSARGGPGNTIYF
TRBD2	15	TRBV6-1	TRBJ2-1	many	TGTGCCAGCAGTGAACTAGCGGGGGGGCTCAATGAGCAGTTCTTC	CASSELAGGLNEQFF
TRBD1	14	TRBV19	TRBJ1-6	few	TGTGCCAGTAGTATCACAGGGGAAAGGTCACCCCTCCACTTT	CASSITGERSPLHF
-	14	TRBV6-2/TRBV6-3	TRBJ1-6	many	TGTGCCAGCAGTGACAGGTTGGGGAATTCACCCCTCCACTTT	CASSDRLGNSPLHF
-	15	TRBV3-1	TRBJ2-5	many	TGTGCCAGCAGCCCAGGACAAGGGCACCAAGAGACCCAGTACTTC	CASSPGQGHQETQYF
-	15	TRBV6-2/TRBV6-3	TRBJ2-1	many	TGTGCCAGCAGTCCGACAGGGGACTATTACAATGAGCAGTTCTTC	CASSPTGDYYNEQFF
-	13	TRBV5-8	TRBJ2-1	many	TGTGCCAGCAGCTTGTCGGGGGGCGATGAGCAGTTCTTC	CASSLSGGDEQFF
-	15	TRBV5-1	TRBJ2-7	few	TGCGCCAGCAGCTTGCTAACCCGCTCTGTTTACGAGCAGTACTTC	CASSLLTRSVYEQYF
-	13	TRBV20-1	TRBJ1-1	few	TGCAGTGCTACGTCATCACAGGGCCCTGAAGCTTTCTTT	CSATSSQGPEAFF
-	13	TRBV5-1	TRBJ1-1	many	TGCGCCAGCAGACGCTCTGGACAGCTAGAAGCTTTCTTT	CASRRSGQLEAFF
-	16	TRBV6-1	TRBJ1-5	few	TGTGCCAGCAGTGAAGCGCTGGGGATTAGCAATCAGCCCCAGCATTTT	CASSEALGISNQPQHF
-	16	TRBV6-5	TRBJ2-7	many	TGTGCCAGCAGACTCCAGGGTTCGGGGGTGGCCTACGAGCAGTACTTC	CASRLQGSGVAYEQYF
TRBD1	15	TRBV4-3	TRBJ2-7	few	TGCGCCAGCAGCCAAGATTCTAGGACAGGGGTTTCCCAGTACTTC	CASSQDSRTGVSQYF
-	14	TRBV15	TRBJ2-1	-	TGTGCCACCAGCAGGGGGGCAGGGTGGAATGAGCAGTTCTTC	CATSRGAGWNEQFF
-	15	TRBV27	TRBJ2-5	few	TGTGCCAGCCCCCCCTACGGGACGGTACAAGAGACCCAGTACTTC	CASPPYGTVQETQYF
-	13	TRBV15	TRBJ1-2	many	TGTGCCACCAGCAGAGGACAGGCGGAGGGCTACACCTTC	CATSRGQAEGYTF
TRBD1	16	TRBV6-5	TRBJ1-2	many	TGTGCCAGCAGTTACTCGTTGGCCAGGGGGAACTATGGCTACACCTTC	CASSYSLARGNYGYTF
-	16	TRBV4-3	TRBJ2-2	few	TGCGCCAGCAGCCAAGGGAGGGGCAAGGGCGGCGGGGAGCTGTTTTTT	CASSQGRGKGGGELFF
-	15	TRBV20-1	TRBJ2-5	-	TGCAGTGCTGGGCGTGGGGGGGCCACGTTCGGGACCCAGTACTTC	CSAGRGGATFGTQYF
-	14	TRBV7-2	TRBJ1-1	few	TGTGCCAGCAGCTTATTGTTCCTGAACACTGAAGCTTTCTTT	CASSLLFLNTEAFF
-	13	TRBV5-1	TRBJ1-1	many	TGCGCCAGCAGCTTGTTTCCCAGCACTGAAGCTTTCTTT	CASSLFPSTEAFF
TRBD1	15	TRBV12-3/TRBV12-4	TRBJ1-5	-	TGTGCCAGCAGTGCCCAGGGAGGGGGCAGTCAGCCCCAGCATTTT	CASSAQGGGSQPQHF
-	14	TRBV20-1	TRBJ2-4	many	TGCAGTGCGGGGGACTCGCTAGCCAAAAACATTCAGTACTTC	CSAGDSLAKNIQYF
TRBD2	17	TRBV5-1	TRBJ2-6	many	TGCGCCAGCAGCCAGGGACTAGCGGGGTCTGGGGCCAACGTCCTGACTTTC	CASSQGLAGSGANVLTF
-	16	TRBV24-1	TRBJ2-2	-	TGTGCCACCAGTGATTTGTTGGACAGGAACACCGGGGAGCTGTTTTTT	CATSDLLDRNTGELFF
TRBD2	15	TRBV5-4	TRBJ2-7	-	TGTGCCAGCAGCTTTGTTCCGGGAGGGTCCTACGAGCAGTACTTC	CASSFVPGGSYEQYF
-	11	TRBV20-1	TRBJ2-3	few	TGCAGTGCTAGAGTGAAAGATACGCAGTATTTT	CSARVKDTQYF
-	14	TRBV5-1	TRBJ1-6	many	TGCGCCAGCAGCGAGGACGGGGGATATTCACCCCTCCACTTT	CASSEDGGYSPLHF
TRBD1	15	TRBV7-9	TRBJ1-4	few	TGTGCCAGCAGCCCCTCACAGGGGGCGACTGAAAAACTGTTTTTT	CASSPSQGATEKLFF
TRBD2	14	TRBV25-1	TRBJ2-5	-	TGTGCCAGCTCGGTTAGGACTAGCTCGGGAACCCAGTACTTC	CASSVRTSSGTQYF
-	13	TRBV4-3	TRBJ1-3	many	TGCGCCAGCAGCCAAGATCTGGCGGACACCATATATTTT	CASSQDLADTIYF
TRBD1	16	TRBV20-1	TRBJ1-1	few	TGCAGTGCTCCTATAACTACAGGGGCCCCTGTTAGTGAAGCTTTCTTT	CSAPITTGAPVSEAFF
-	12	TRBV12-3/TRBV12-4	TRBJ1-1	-	TGTGCCACCAGGGTATGGGGCACTGAAGCTTTCTTT	CATRVWGTEAFF
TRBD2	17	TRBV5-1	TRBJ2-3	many	TGCGCCAGCAGCGGCCTAGCGGGGGGTGTAAGTTCAGATACGCAGTATTTT	CASSGLAGGVSSDTQYF
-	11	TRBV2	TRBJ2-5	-	TGTGCCAGCGGAGAGCAAGAGACCCAGTACTTC	CASGEQETQYF
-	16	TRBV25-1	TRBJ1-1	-	TGTGCCAGCAGTGATTCGGGGTCCCCAACGAACACTGAAGCTTTCTTT	CASSDSGSPTNTEAFF
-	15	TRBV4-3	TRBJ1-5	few	TGCGCCAGCAGCCAAGACAGAAGCCTTAGTAAACCCCAGCATTTT	CASSQDRSLSKPQHF
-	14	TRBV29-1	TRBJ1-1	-	TGCAGCGTCGTTGGGGACATGATGAACACTGAAGCTTTCTTT	CSVVGDMMNTEAFF